This TCR beta chain was obtained from a study of patients and donors after allogeneic stem cell transplantation. Germline loops: CDR1 SQVTM, CDR2 ANQGSEA. This CDR3 has 13 amino acids. V shed 3 bases, J shed 6 bases, and the junction held 5 bases outside the gene matches. One entry per CDR3 protein, called by TCRdb with MiXCR from the RT-PCR reads. The sample consists of 150,000 to 200,000 distinct CDR3 sequences, roughly 31% of them appearing once. The chain recombines TRBV29-1 with TRBJ2-7, with 10 positions matching TRBD2. What was sequenced was blood, either unsorted or a sorted T cell fraction (not recorded which). This TCR was recovered from a human donor who was either an allogeneic HSCT recipient or a stem cell or donor lymphocyte infusion donor (not recorded which). It is not recorded whose cells these are; they may come from a transplant donor. CDR3 residues: CSVEEAGGSEQYF. DNA of the CDR3: TGCAGCGTTGAGGAAGCGGGAGGGTCCGAGCAGTACTTC.